The 9 T cell receptor beta chains below all came from one sample that was sequenced in a study of blood T cell repertoires in COVID-19 (TCRdb year 2020). Receptor amplification or capture employed the immunoSEQ multiplex PCR assay. TCRdb provides this immuneACCESS table in a form limited to in-frame rearrangements. Some clones are lacking; in checked studies, under half of them reflect an unresolved V gene, and why the rest are absent is not known. The sample table shows roughly 25,000 clones, and 88% are seen once. Clones ranked in the top ten supply around 22% of the sample. The sequenced material came from peripheral blood. The receptor source for this set is a man aged 65 to 79 in a cohort sampled during active COVID-19.

The rearrangement uses TRBV29-1 and TRBJ2-3; TRBD2 matches 9 bases. From germline, CDR1 is SQVTM and CDR2 ANQGSEA. The CDR3 runs to 16 residues. V trimming: 4 bases; J trimming: 0 bases; junction bases outside the gene matches: 8. The DNA for the CDR3 is TGCAGCGTTGGGCGGGGACTAGCAGAGAGCACAGATACGCAGTATTTT. It specifies CSVGRGLAESTDTQYF.

CDR3 nucleotides: TGTGCCAGCAGTTTAGGGGGGAGGCAGCCCCAGCATTTT. This gives the protein CASSLGGRQPQHF. The rearrangement links TRBV28 to TRBJ1-5, with a weak D call TRBD1 (5 bases). V was cut by 2 bases and J by 7 bases, with 9 bases left in between. The CDR3 is 13 residues long. Germline CDR1 and CDR2: MDHEN and SYDVKM.

The J gene is TRBJ2-7, the V gene TRBV6-5; D might be TRBD1 (6 bases). Germline loops: CDR1 MNHEY, CDR2 SVGAGI. The CDR3 totals 14 residues. The V end lost 5 bases, the J end lost 5 bases, and 16 bases lay between the germline ends. CDR3 sequence reads: CASSTNTGHHEQYF. CDR3 DNA: TGTGCCAGCAGTACTAACACGGGACACCACGAGCAGTACTTC.

The CDR3 region is CATSGWTGKSYNEQFF. The CDR3 DNA is TGTGCCACCAGCGGTTGGACAGGGAAGTCCTACAATGAGCAGTTCTTC. The V gene is TRBV24-1, the J gene TRBJ2-1; TRBD1 matches 8 bases. CDR3 length: 16 residues. Per germline, CDR1 KGHDR and CDR2 SFDVKD. V lost 7 bases, J lost 1 base, and 8 bases stayed unmatched.

A single count supports this clone. The J gene is TRBJ1-1, the V gene TRBV7-9; perhaps TRBD1 as D (6 bases). The germline V and J ends were trimmed by 2 bases and 1 base, with 11 bases remaining between them. The germline V gene has CDR1 SEHNR and CDR2 FQNEAQ (reference sequence). The CDR3 totals 15 residues. CDR3 sequence reads: CASSLQGTSNTEAFF. The CDR3 DNA follows: TGTGCCAGCAGCTTACAGGGGACCTCGAACACTGAAGCTTTCTTT.

CDR3 DNA: TGTGCCAGCAGCAACAGGCAAACTGAAGCTTTCTTT. Translating it yields CASSNRQTEAFF. V gene TRBV7-9 combines with J gene TRBJ1-1; perhaps TRBD1 as D (5 bases). The germline gives CDR1 SEHNR, CDR2 FQNEAQ (reference sequence). V gave up 5 bases and J gave up 5 bases, with 9 bases separating them. The CDR3 runs to 12 residues.

The genes are TRBV5-1 and TRBJ2-2; a possible D gene is TRBD1 (6 bases). Germline lookup yields CDR1 SGHRS and CDR2 YFSETQ. This CDR3 has 16 amino acids. V lost 7 bases and J lost 0, with 16 bases in between. The CDR3 loop is CASGPRGDANTGELFF. DNA for the CDR3: TGCGCCAGCGGTCCCAGGGGCGACGCGAACACCGGGGAGCTGTTTTTT.

This chain links TRBV2 with TRBJ2-7, with a weak D call TRBD1 (7 bases). The length of the CDR3 is 16 residues. V dropped 5 bases and J dropped 2 bases, with 19 bases sitting between them. Germline V lookup: CDR1 SNHLY, CDR2 FYNNEI. CDR3 DNA sequence: TGTGCCAGCAGTCGCCATCAGGGGGGCGCCCCCTACGAGCAGTACTTC. Translated, it gives CASSRHQGGAPYEQYF.

This chain joins TRBV11-3 and TRBJ2-1; 11 nucleotides match TRBD1. The CDR3 has 13 residues. Germline trimming cut 4 bases from V and 10 bases from J; bases unmatched to any gene: 3. Germline V gene data show CDR1 as SGHNT and CDR2 as YENEEA. CDR3 in DNA: TGTGCCAGCAGCTGGACAGGGGGCCGGGAGCAGTTCTTC. It is translated as CASSWTGGREQFF.